This TCR beta chain appears in the sequencing data of a study of blood T cell repertoires in COVID-19. For the study at large: Researchers got acute and convalescent COVID-19 samples from the United States, Italy and Spain.

The CDR3 has 19 residues. Looked up from germline, CDR1 is LGHNA and CDR2 is YSLEER. V was pared by 4 bases and J by 8 bases, with 22 bases of the junction left unmatched. Living in 25 or so US areas, the participants were between 18 and 89 years of age. Membership in each cohort depended on participant-reported clinical history. As handled by the study authors: Scientists estimated how many nucleated cells there were by amplifying reference gene primers. Only in-frame clones appear in the TCRdb table, and some are missing; sequencing was by immunoSEQ multiplex PCR. For V, J and clone size, that table is used; D and trimming come from the DNA. The sample has fewer than 250,000 clones, roughly 89% seen once; the top ten hold about 2.5%.

The chain carries TRBV4-3 and TRBJ1-2; 10 nucleotides agree with TRBD1. Input material: PBMCs or T cells enriched from blood (not recorded which). This receptor was identified in a woman in her twenties or thirties with acute COVID-19. In nucleotides, the CDR3 is TGCGCCAGCAGCCGCAAGTTGACAGGGGGCGCGGGTGGGTTGGAAGGCTACACCTTC. Protein sequence: CASSRKLTGGAGGLEGYTF.